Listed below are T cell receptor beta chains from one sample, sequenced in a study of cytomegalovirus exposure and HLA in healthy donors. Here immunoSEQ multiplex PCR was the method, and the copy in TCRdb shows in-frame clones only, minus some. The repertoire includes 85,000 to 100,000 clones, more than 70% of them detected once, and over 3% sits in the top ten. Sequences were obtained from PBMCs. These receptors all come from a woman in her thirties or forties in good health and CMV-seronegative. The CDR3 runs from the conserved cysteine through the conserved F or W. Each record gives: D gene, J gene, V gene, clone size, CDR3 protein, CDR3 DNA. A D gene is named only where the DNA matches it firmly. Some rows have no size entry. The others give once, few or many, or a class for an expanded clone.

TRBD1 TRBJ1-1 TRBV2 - CASSPGQGAIRDTEAFF TGTGCCAGCAGTCCGGGACAGGGGGCAATACGGGACACTGAAGCTTTCTTT
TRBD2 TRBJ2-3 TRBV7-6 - CASSLVVTSGASTDTQYF TGTGCCAGCAGCCTTGTGGTGACTAGCGGGGCGAGCACAGATACGCAGTATTTT
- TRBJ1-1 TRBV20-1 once CSARDTAEAFF TGCAGTGCTAGAGATACGGCTGAAGCTTTCTTT
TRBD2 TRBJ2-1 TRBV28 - CASSLRSGGDEQFF TGTGCCAGCAGTTTAAGGTCGGGGGGGGATGAGCAGTTCTTC
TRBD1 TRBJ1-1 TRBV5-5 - CASSLMGQGGTEAFF TGTGCCAGCAGCTTGATGGGACAGGGGGGGACTGAAGCTTTCTTT
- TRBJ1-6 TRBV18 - CASSPSATSINSPLHF TGTGCCAGCTCACCGAGCGCTACTTCCATTAATTCACCCCTCCACTTT
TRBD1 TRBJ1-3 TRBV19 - CASSRRTGLDSGNTIYF TGTGCCAGTAGTAGGAGGACAGGCCTCGACTCTGGAAACACCATATATTTT
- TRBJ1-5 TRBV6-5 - CASRTGNQPQHF TGTGCCAGCAGGACAGGAAATCAGCCCCAGCATTTT
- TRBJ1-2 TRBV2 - CASSGEEGPGYGYTF TGTGCCAGCAGTGGAGAGGAGGGGCCGGGGTATGGCTACACCTTC
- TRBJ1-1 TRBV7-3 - CASSLSGRTEAFF TGTGCCAGCAGCTTAAGTGGTCGGACTGAAGCTTTCTTT
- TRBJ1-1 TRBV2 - CASTTYGGGTEAFF TGTGCCAGCACTACTTACGGAGGAGGCACTGAAGCTTTCTTT
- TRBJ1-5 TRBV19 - CASSTIPPGGHLHNQPQHF TGTGCCAGTAGTACCATACCCCCGGGAGGGCACCTGCACAATCAGCCCCAGCATTTT
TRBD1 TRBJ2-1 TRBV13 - CASSPTGIGYNEQFF TGTGCCAGCAGCCCGACAGGGATAGGATACAATGAGCAGTTCTTC
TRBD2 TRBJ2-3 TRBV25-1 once CASSGLIPGLDFPDTQYF TGTGCCAGCAGTGGGTTAATCCCGGGACTAGATTTTCCAGATACGCAGTATTTT
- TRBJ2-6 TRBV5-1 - CASSLDSSGANVLTF TGCGCCAGCAGCTTAGACAGCTCTGGGGCCAACGTCCTGACTTTC
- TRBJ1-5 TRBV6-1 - CASSEAHRDQPQNF TGTGCCAGCAGTGAAGCGCATCGGGATCAGCCCCAGAATTTT
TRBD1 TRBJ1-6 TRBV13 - CASSPIRQGLNSPLHF TGTGCCAGCAGCCCGATACGACAGGGCCTTAATTCACCCCTCCACTTT
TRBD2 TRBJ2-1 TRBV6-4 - CASSEGLAGNEQFF TGTGCCAGCAGTGAGGGACTAGCGGGGAATGAGCAGTTCTTC
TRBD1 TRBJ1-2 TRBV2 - CASSEGATGRYGYPF TGTGCCAGCAGTGAAGGGGCGACAGGGAGATATGGCTACCCCTTC
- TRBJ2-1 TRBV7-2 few CASSLVSLYNEQFF TGTGCCAGCAGCTTAGTATCACTGTACAATGAGCAGTTCTTC
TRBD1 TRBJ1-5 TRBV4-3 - CASSQDGQERQPQHF TGCGCCAGCAGCCAAGATGGACAGGAACGCCAGCCCCAGCATTTT
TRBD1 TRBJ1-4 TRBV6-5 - CASSYRTGVHEKLFF TGTGCCAGCAGTTACCGGACAGGGGTTCATGAAAAACTGTTTTTT
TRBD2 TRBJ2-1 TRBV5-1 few CASSGSVAGGPKEQFF TGCGCCAGCAGCGGCTCTGTTGCGGGGGGGCCAAAAGAGCAGTTCTTC
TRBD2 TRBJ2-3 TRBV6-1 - CASSRSGGHADTQYF TGTGCCAGCAGCCGTAGCGGGGGGCACGCAGATACGCAGTATTTT
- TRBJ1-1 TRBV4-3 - CASSQANRGPEEAFF TGCGCCAGCAGCCAGGCTAACAGAGGGCCGGAAGAAGCTTTCTTT
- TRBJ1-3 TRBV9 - CASSPPLSSGNTIYF TGTGCCAGCAGCCCGCCGTTGAGCTCTGGAAACACCATATATTTT
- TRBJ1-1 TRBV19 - CASSIGGLGTEAFF TGTGCCAGTAGTATAGGGGGGCTGGGGACTGAAGCTTTCTTT
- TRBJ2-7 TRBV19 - CASSTLTGSPYEQYF TGTGCCAGTAGTACGTTAACGGGGAGTCCCTACGAGCAGTACTTC
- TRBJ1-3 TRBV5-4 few CASSLQQGTGNTIYF TGTGCCAGCAGCTTGCAACAGGGAACTGGAAACACCATATATTTT
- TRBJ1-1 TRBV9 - CASSPLDSMNTEAFF TGTGCCAGCAGCCCCCTGGACAGCATGAACACTGAAGCTTTCTTT
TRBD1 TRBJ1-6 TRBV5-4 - CASSLGQGNSYNSPLHF TGTGCCAGCAGCTTGGGACAGGGAAACTCCTATAATTCACCCCTCCACTTT
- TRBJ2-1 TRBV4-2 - CASSQERGYYNEQFF TGTGCCAGCAGCCAAGAAAGGGGATACTACAATGAGCAGTTCTTC
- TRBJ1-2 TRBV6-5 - CASSWGLNTASGYTF TGTGCCAGCAGTTGGGGCCTCAACACGGCCTCTGGCTACACCTTC
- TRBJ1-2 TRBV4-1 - CASSQEGRGYGYTF TGCGCCAGCAGCCAGGAGGGACGCGGCTATGGCTACACCTTC
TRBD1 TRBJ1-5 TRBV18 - CASSPGTGISNQPQHF TGTGCCAGCTCACCGGGGACAGGGATTAGCAATCAGCCCCAGCATTTT
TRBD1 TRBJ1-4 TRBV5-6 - CASSYRGRGTNEKLFF TGTGCCAGCAGCTACAGGGGGCGGGGGACTAATGAAAAACTGTTTTTT
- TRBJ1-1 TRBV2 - CASSDPRGEAFF TGTGCCAGCAGTGATCCTAGGGGTGAAGCTTTCTTT
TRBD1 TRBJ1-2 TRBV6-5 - CASSYRDRGYGYTF TGTGCCAGCAGTTACCGTGACAGGGGCTATGGCTACACCTTC
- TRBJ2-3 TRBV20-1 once CSATAGDTQYF TGCAGTGCTACCGCGGGGGATACGCAGTATTTT
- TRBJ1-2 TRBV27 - CASSSQINYGYTF TGTGCCAGCAGTTCACAGATAAACTATGGCTACACCTTC
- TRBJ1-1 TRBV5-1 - CASQIGGDTEAFF TGCGCCAGTCAAATCGGAGGGGACACTGAAGCTTTCTTT
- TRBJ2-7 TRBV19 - CASSGTQIYEQYF TGTGCCAGTAGCGGGACTCAAATCTACGAGCAGTACTTC
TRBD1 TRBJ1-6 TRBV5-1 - CASSRASSGGFSPLNF TGCGCCAGCAGCCGTGCCTCGTCAGGGGGATTTTCACCCCTCAACTTT
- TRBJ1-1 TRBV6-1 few CATTRTASLNTEAFF TGTGCCACAACAAGGACAGCTTCCTTGAACACTGAAGCTTTCTTT
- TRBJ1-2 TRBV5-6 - CASSFQGNGYTF TGTGCCAGCAGCTTCCAGGGCAATGGCTACACCTTC
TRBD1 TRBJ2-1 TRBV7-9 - CASSHRDRPYNEQFF TGTGCCAGCAGCCACCGGGACAGACCCTACAATGAGCAGTTCTTC